The 15 T cell receptor beta chains below come from one sample, sequenced in a study of CD8 T cells in Susac syndrome. cDNA came from about 0.46 to 1 ug RNA primed by random hexamers. Each CDR3 protein is one row after TCRdb ran MiXCR on the immunoSEQ multiplex PCR reads. The profile covers approximately 170,000 distinct CDR3 sequences, with roughly 93% appearing a single time and more than 0.11% taken by the ten largest. Material for sequencing was CD4+ T cells from PBMCs. The receptors were sampled from a human donor in good health.

The rearrangement links TRBV6-5 to TRBJ2-3; 11 bases map to TRBD2. The ends lost 2 bases at V and 4 bases at J; junction bases unmatched: 2. From germline, CDR1 is MNHEY and CDR2 SVGAGI. The CDR3 covers 15 residues. CDR3 nucleotides: TGTGCCAGCAGTTACATACTAGCGGGAGCAGATACGCAGTATTTT. Protein product: CASSYILAGADTQYF.

This CDR3 is CATSRGDFPNNSPLHF. The CDR3 nucleotides are TGTGCCACCAGCAGAGGGGACTTCCCCAATAATTCACCCCTCCACTTT. J is TRBJ1-6 and V is TRBV15, with D tentatively TRBD1 (5 bases). Trimming took off 1 base at V and 5 bases at J, with 12 bases between the two ends. CDR3 length: 16 residues. CDR1 LNHNV and CDR2 YYDKDF come from the germline V gene (reference sequence).

The chain couples TRBV6-2 or TRBV6-3 to TRBJ2-5; D is unclear. Trimming pared 2 bases from V and 5 bases from J, leaving 12 bases between. CDR3 length equals 14 residues. In germline, CDR1 is MNHEY, CDR2 SVGEGT. The DNA for the CDR3 is TGTGCCAGCAGTTACATCCTCTCGAGTGAGACCCAGTACTTC. Its translation is CASSYILSSETQYF.

This rearrangement joins TRBV7-2 to TRBJ2-3, with 11 bases that match TRBD2. V shed 3 bases and J 2 bases; nucleotides not matched to a gene: 13. This CDR3 comprises 19 residues. Germline-derived CDR1 and CDR2 are SGHTA and FQGNSA. CDR3 residues: CASSFLPRTSGFNTDTQYF. The CDR3 DNA reads as TGTGCCAGCAGCTTCCTCCCCCGGACTAGCGGGTTTAACACAGATACGCAGTATTTT.

The chain has TRBV5-1 and TRBJ2-5, with D possibly being TRBD1 or TRBD2 (5 bases each). The V end was cut by 3 bases, the J end by 3 bases, with 12 bases between. Looked up from germline, CDR1 is SGHRS and CDR2 is YFSETQ. The CDR3 extends over 14 amino acids. The CDR3 reads CASSSFGAEETQYF. The DNA of the CDR3 is TGCGCCAGCAGCTCGTTCGGGGCCGAAGAGACCCAGTACTTC.

The chain couples TRBV20-1 to TRBJ1-1, with D unclear. Trimming shortened V by 4 bases and J by 0 bases, and 9 bases separated the two germline ends. CDR1 and CDR2 (germline): DFQATT, SNEGSKA (reference sequence). This CDR3 has 13 residues. The CDR3 nucleotides are TGCAGTGCTACCGGGAGTTTGAACACTGAAGCTTTCTTT. Amino acid sequence: CSATGSLNTEAFF.

The J gene is TRBJ2-7, the V gene TRBV5-5; D unclear. Between the trimmed V and J ends, which lost 2 bases and 3 bases, there was a span of 15 bases. The CDR3 loop spans 15 amino acids. Germline-derived CDR1 and CDR2 are SGHKS and YYEKEE (reference sequence). CDR3 DNA: TGTGCCAGCAGCTTTACCAACCAGGAGCTCTACGAGCAGTACTTC. Translating gives CASSFTNQELYEQYF.

The chain links TRBV14 to TRBJ2-7; D is possibly TRBD1 (5 bases). The germline V and J ends were trimmed by 5 bases and 3 bases, with 11 bases remaining between them. CDR1 is SGHDN and CDR2 is FVKESK in the germline V gene. CDR3 length equals 13 residues. The CDR3 nucleotides read TGTGCCAGCAGCAAATCCAGGGACTACGAGCAGTACTTC. This sequence encodes CASSKSRDYEQYF.

The V gene is TRBV6-1, the J gene TRBJ2-7; D gene unclear. Trimming stripped 0 bases from V and 8 bases from J, with 8 bases between. Germline-derived CDR1 and CDR2 are MNHNS and SASEGT. The CDR3 runs 12 residues. In DNA, the CDR3 is TGTGCCAGCAGTGAAGCGGAAGCGAAGCAGTACTTC. Translating gives CASSEAEAKQYF.

The rearrangement uses TRBV20-1 and TRBJ2-7; a weak D match, TRBD2 (5 bases). Per germline, CDR1 DFQATT and CDR2 SNEGSKA (reference sequence). The V end was cut by 3 bases, the J end by 4 bases, with 10 bases between. The length of the CDR3 is 12 residues. CDR3 amino acids: CSARLTSYEQYF. CDR3 in DNA: TGCAGTGCTAGGCTTACTAGTTACGAGCAGTACTTC.

The chain uses TRBV5-6 and TRBJ2-4, with 8 positions matching TRBD1. V trimming: 5 bases; J trimming: 1 base; junction bases outside the gene matches: 8. Germline V gene data show CDR1 as SGHDT and CDR2 as YYEEEE. The CDR3 spans 16 residues. This CDR3 is CASSFAGGWAKNIQYF. CDR3 DNA: TGTGCCAGCAGTTTTGCAGGGGGCTGGGCCAAAAACATTCAGTACTTC.

This clonotype appeared once. The chain recombines TRBV29-1 with TRBJ2-3, with no clear D. V was clipped by 7 bases and J by 8 bases, with 13 bases between them. The CDR3 length is 11 residues. Germline values: CDR1 SQVTM, CDR2 ANQGSEA. The CDR3 sequence is CSALTGPTQYF. For the CDR3, the DNA is TGCAGCGCCCTTACTGGCCCTACGCAGTATTTT.

The chain uses TRBV3-1 and TRBJ1-1; possibly TRBD1 for D (6 bases). This CDR3 is built from 13 residues. V was trimmed by 4 bases and J by 8 bases, leaving 14 bases between them. Looked up from germline, CDR1 is LGHDT and CDR2 is YNNKEL (reference sequence). The CDR3 is CASSRGGVSEAFF. DNA for the CDR3: TGTGCCAGCAGCCGGGGGGGCGTCAGCGAAGCTTTCTTT.

The chain combines TRBV2 with TRBJ2-1; D possibly uses TRBD1 or TRBD2 (5 bases each). The germline CDR1 and CDR2 sequences are SNHLY and FYNNEI. With 6 bases removed from V and 6 bases from J, the gap between germline ends came to 15 bases. CDR3 length equals 14 residues. The CDR3 sequence is CASRTGTSTNEQFF. The CDR3 DNA sequence: TGTGCCAGCAGGACCGGGACCTCCACCAATGAGCAGTTCTTC.

The chain carries TRBV7-6 and TRBJ1-5, with D unresolved. The CDR3 consists of 13 residues. Per the germline V gene, CDR1 is SGHVS and CDR2 is FNYEAQ. Trimming cost V 1 base and J 7 bases, with 8 bases left between them. The CDR3 protein is CASSLGAAQPQHF. The CDR3, as DNA: TGTGCCAGCAGCTTAGGGGCTGCGCAGCCCCAGCATTTT.